This T cell receptor (beta chain) was identified during a study of blood T cell repertoires in COVID-19. For the study at large: COVID-19 samples collected from the United States, Italy and Spain covered acute and convalescent phases. Sources were T cells, B-cell-depleted T cells, or PBMCs; the material itself was cDNA or gDNA.

Participants were aged 18 to 89 years from 24 US areas. Assignments of participants to cohorts depended upon their own reported clinical history. Only in-frame clones appear in the TCRdb table, and some are missing; sequencing was by immunoSEQ multiplex PCR. Among approximately 470,000 clones listed, 87% were seen once. V was cut by 4 bases and J by 1 base, with 9 bases left in between. Per the germline V gene, CDR1 is SGHRS and CDR2 is YFSETQ. The length of the CDR3 is 14 residues. The V gene is TRBV5-1, the J gene TRBJ2-4; unclear D gene. This TCR was recovered from a woman between 18 and 29 years old who had recovered from COVID-19. The source material was PBMCs or T cells enriched from blood (not recorded which). As DNA, the CDR3 is TGCGCCAGCAGCCCTAGAGTCGCCAAAAACATTCAGTACTTC. The encoded protein is CASSPRVAKNIQYF.